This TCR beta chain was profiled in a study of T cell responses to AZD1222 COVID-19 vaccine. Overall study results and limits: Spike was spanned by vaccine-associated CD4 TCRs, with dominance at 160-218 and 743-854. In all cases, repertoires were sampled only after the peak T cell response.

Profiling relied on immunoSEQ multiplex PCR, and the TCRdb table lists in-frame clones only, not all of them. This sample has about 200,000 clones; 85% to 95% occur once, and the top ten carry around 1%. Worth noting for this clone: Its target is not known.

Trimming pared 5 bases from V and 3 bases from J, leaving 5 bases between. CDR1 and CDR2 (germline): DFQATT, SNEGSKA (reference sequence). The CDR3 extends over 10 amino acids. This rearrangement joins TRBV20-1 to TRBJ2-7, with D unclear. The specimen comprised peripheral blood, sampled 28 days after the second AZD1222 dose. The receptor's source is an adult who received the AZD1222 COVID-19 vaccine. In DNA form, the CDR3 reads TGCAGTGCTTCCTACTACGAGCAGTACTTC. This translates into CSASYYEQYF.